This is a list of T cell receptor beta chains from one sample in a study of blood T cell repertoires in COVID-19. Clones were sequenced by immunoSEQ multiplex PCR, and TCRdb holds only the in-frame ones, with some missing. The table lists 65,000 to 80,000 clones, 80% to 90% of them singletons, with under 20% in the top ten. Source material: peripheral blood. The receptors were sampled from a man at least 80 years old in a cohort sampled during active COVID-19. Both conserved end residues are part of each CDR3. The D gene is left open where the match is weak. Size is omitted from some rows. Given values are once, few, many or a class for expanded clones.

>NA|TRBJ2-5|TRBV2|14|TRBD1
CASSEDRGEETQYF
TGTGCCAGCAGTGAGGACAGGGGTGAGGAGACCCAGTACTTC
>NA|TRBJ2-7|TRBV7-8|14|TRBD2
CASSPGLAGEKKYF
TGTGCCAGCAGCCCCGGACTAGCGGGGGAGAAAAAGTACTTC
>NA|TRBJ2-7|TRBV28|14|NA
CASRREASSYEQYF
TGTGCCAGCAGGAGGGAAGCGAGCTCCTACGAGCAGTACTTC
>NA|TRBJ1-4|TRBV28|14|TRBD1
CATRQGAIDEKLFF
TGTGCCACCCGACAGGGGGCTATCGATGAAAAACTGTTTTTT
>NA|TRBJ2-2|TRBV24-1|15|TRBD1
CATSDAGTGTGELFF
TGTGCCACCAGTGATGCCGGGACAGGGACTGGGGAGCTGTTTTTT
>NA|TRBJ1-1|TRBV5-5|17|NA
CASSPAISAGWYTEAFF
TGTGCCAGCAGCCCCGCAATCAGTGCGGGCTGGTACACTGAAGCTTTCTTT
>NA|TRBJ2-3|TRBV7-3|14|NA
CASSLTASTDTQYF
TGTGCCAGCAGCTTGACTGCCAGCACAGATACGCAGTATTTT
>few|TRBJ2-5|TRBV7-2|13|NA
CASRPARPGTQYF
TGTGCCAGCAGACCGGCTCGTCCAGGGACCCAGTACTTC
>NA|TRBJ2-3|TRBV6-5|15|NA
CASSPGLLLGDTQYF
TGTGCCAGCTCCCCGGGACTTCTTTTAGGGGATACGCAGTATTTT
>NA|TRBJ1-5|TRBV2|15|NA
CASREDSLSNQPQHF
TGTGCCAGCAGGGAGGACAGCCTAAGCAATCAGCCCCAGCATTTT
>NA|TRBJ2-7|TRBV27|15|TRBD2
CASSLRAGGSYEQYF
TGTGCCAGCAGTTTACGGGCGGGGGGCTCCTACGAGCAGTACTTC
>NA|TRBJ2-1|TRBV5-1|14|TRBD1
CASSLGQGVDEQFF
TGCGCCAGCAGCCTCGGACAGGGTGTCGATGAGCAGTTCTTC
>once|TRBJ1-2|TRBV4-1|15|NA
CASSQDPSLARGYTF
TGCGCCAGCAGCCAAGACCCAAGCCTCGCTCGTGGCTACACCTTC
>NA|TRBJ2-5|TRBV29-1|13|NA
CSVEVGGRETQYF
TGCAGCGTTGAAGTGGGGGGGCGGGAGACCCAGTACTTC
>NA|TRBJ2-2|TRBV24-1|17|TRBD1
CATSDSTGDVHTGELFF
TGTGCCACCAGTGATTCAACAGGGGACGTGCACACCGGGGAGCTGTTTTTT
>NA|TRBJ2-5|TRBV5-5|16|TRBD1
CASSLGILTGEETQYF
TGTGCCAGCAGCTTGGGGATACTTACAGGGGAAGAGACCCAGTACTTC
>NA|TRBJ1-1|TRBV5-1|14|NA
CASSLEEAITEAFF
TGCGCCAGCAGCTTGGAGGAGGCCATCACTGAAGCTTTCTTT
>NA|TRBJ2-3|TRBV6-5|15|NA
CASTSDGGITDTQYF
TGTGCCAGCACTTCGGACGGGGGAATCACAGATACGCAGTATTTT
>NA|TRBJ2-7|TRBV11-2|14|TRBD1
CASSRQGNSYEQYF
TGTGCCAGCAGTCGACAGGGAAACTCCTACGAGCAGTACTTC
>NA|TRBJ1-1|TRBV11-2|14|NA
CASSPKTENTEAFF
TGTGCCAGCAGCCCGAAAACTGAGAACACTGAAGCTTTCTTT
>once|TRBJ1-1|TRBV10-3|14|TRBD1
CAISQGERNTEAFF
TGTGCCATCAGTCAGGGGGAGAGGAACACTGAAGCTTTCTTT
>NA|TRBJ1-1|TRBV5-1|16|NA
CASSLSGAGLNTEAFF
TGCGCCAGCAGCTTGTCTGGGGCGGGGTTGAACACTGAAGCTTTCTTT
>NA|TRBJ2-1|TRBV2|15|NA
CASSEDWGQVGEQFF
TGTGCCAGCAGTGAAGATTGGGGACAAGTCGGTGAGCAGTTCTTC
>NA|TRBJ1-1|TRBV19|17|TRBD1
CASSPRTGGAVNTEAFF
TGTGCCAGTAGTCCCCGGACAGGAGGCGCGGTGAACACTGAAGCTTTCTTT
>NA|TRBJ2-3|TRBV9|13|NA
CASSFTSSDTQYF
TGTGCCAGCAGCTTTACCAGTTCAGATACGCAGTATTTT
>NA|TRBJ2-7|TRBV7-2|15|TRBD2
CASSLVPAGTYEQYF
TGTGCCAGCAGCTTAGTCCCAGCGGGAACCTACGAGCAGTACTTC
>NA|TRBJ1-1|TRBV5-1|14|NA
CASSLRQGWTEAFF
TGCGCCAGCAGCTTGCGGCAGGGCTGGACTGAAGCTTTCTTT
>once|TRBJ2-3|TRBV5-1|17|TRBD2
CASSSGLAGGGGDTQYF
TGCGCCAGCAGCTCGGGACTAGCGGGGGGCGGAGGGGATACGCAGTATTTT
>once|TRBJ1-1|TRBV5-1|13|TRBD1
CASSRQGGTEAFF
TGCGCCAGCAGCCGACAGGGCGGCACTGAAGCTTTCTTT
>once|TRBJ1-4|TRBV6-2/TRBV6-3|19|TRBD1
CASSSRTGRNTATNEKLFF
TGTGCCAGCAGTTCTAGGACAGGGCGAAACACCGCAACTAATGAAAAACTGTTTTTT
>NA|TRBJ1-6|TRBV27|16|TRBD1
CASSSPPGQGGSPLHF
TGTGCCAGCAGTTCTCCGCCGGGACAGGGAGGCTCACCCCTCCACTTT
>NA|TRBJ2-5|TRBV27|14|TRBD2
CASSFIAGAETQYF
TGTGCCAGCAGTTTTATAGCGGGGGCCGAGACCCAGTACTTC
>few|TRBJ1-5|TRBV27|17|TRBD1
CASSLWGQGNSNQPQHF
TGTGCCAGCAGTTTATGGGGACAGGGGAATAGCAATCAGCCCCAGCATTTT
>NA|TRBJ2-3|TRBV29-1|10|NA
CSVRADTQYF
TGCAGCGTCCGAGCAGATACGCAGTATTTT
>NA|TRBJ1-5|TRBV13|15|NA
CASSLGGGSNQPQHF
TGTGCCAGCAGCTTAGGAGGGGGTAGCAATCAGCCCCAGCATTTT
>NA|TRBJ1-2|TRBV6-9|15|NA
CASSNKGGWDYGYTF
TGTGCCAGCAGTAACAAGGGAGGTTGGGACTATGGCTACACCTTC
>NA|TRBJ2-2|TRBV4-3|14|NA
CASSQGYGTGELFF
TGCGCCAGCAGCCAAGGATACGGTACCGGGGAGCTGTTTTTT
>NA|TRBJ1-5|TRBV12-3/TRBV12-4|13|TRBD1
CATRQGDNQPQHF
TGTGCCACCCGACAGGGGGACAATCAGCCCCAGCATTTT
>NA|TRBJ1-5|TRBV19|13|NA
CASSIDSVQPQHF
TGTGCCAGTAGTATAGATTCGGTTCAGCCCCAGCATTTT
>NA|TRBJ1-6|TRBV12-5|13|TRBD1
CASGPGTGLPLHF
TGTGCTAGTGGACCGGGGACAGGGTTACCCCTCCACTTT
>few|TRBJ2-7|TRBV6-5|14|TRBD2
CASSSRTSSYEQYF
TGTGCCAGCAGTTCCCGGACTAGCTCCTACGAGCAGTACTTC
>NA|TRBJ2-1|TRBV5-1|14|NA
CASSLGQPSNEQFF
TGCGCCAGCAGCTTAGGACAGCCTTCGAATGAGCAGTTCTTC
>NA|TRBJ2-1|TRBV27|16|TRBD1
CASSWGTGLNSNEQFF
TGTGCCAGCAGCTGGGGGACAGGCCTTAATTCCAATGAGCAGTTCTTC
>NA|TRBJ2-3|TRBV5-4|15|TRBD2
CASSLPGGSTDTQYF
TGTGCCAGCAGCTTGCCGGGGGGGAGCACAGATACGCAGTATTTT
>NA|TRBJ2-1|TRBV19|17|TRBD1
CASSTQTDRVGGDEQFF
TGTGCCAGTAGTACACAGACGGACAGGGTAGGAGGGGATGAGCAGTTCTTC
>NA|TRBJ2-7|TRBV7-9|14|NA
CASSLLVGDYEQYF
TGTGCCAGCAGCTTACTAGTAGGGGACTACGAGCAGTACTTC
>NA|TRBJ2-3|TRBV3-1/TRBV3-2|16|TRBD2
CASSPLAGGYTDTQYF
TGTGCCAGCAGCCCTCTAGCGGGGGGCTACACAGATACGCAGTATTTT
>NA|TRBJ2-3|TRBV18|17|TRBD1
CASSPLRQGFGTDTQYF
TGTGCCAGCTCACCTCTGCGACAGGGGTTTGGGACAGATACGCAGTATTTT
>NA|TRBJ2-5|TRBV2|15|TRBD1
CASRENRGREETQYF
TGTGCCAGCAGGGAGAACAGGGGGCGGGAGGAGACCCAGTACTTC
>NA|TRBJ1-2|TRBV6-2/TRBV6-3|14|TRBD1
CASSYKGAGYGYTF
TGTGCCAGCAGTTACAAGGGGGCCGGCTATGGCTACACCTTC
>few|TRBJ1-2|TRBV7-9|11|TRBD1
CAGRTGYGYTF
TGTGCCGGACGGACAGGCTATGGCTACACCTTC
>NA|TRBJ2-3|TRBV10-3|15|TRBD2
CAISRLAGTTDTQYF
TGTGCCATCAGTAGACTAGCGGGGACCACAGATACGCAGTATTTT
>NA|TRBJ2-2|TRBV5-1|15|TRBD2
CASSRTSANTGELFF
TGCGCCAGCAGCCGGACTAGCGCGAACACCGGGGAGCTGTTTTTT
>once|TRBJ2-3|TRBV6-6|18|TRBD1
CASSRQGGVINYADTQYF
TGTGCCAGCAGCCGACAAGGGGGCGTTATTAATTATGCAGATACGCAGTATTTT
>NA|TRBJ1-6|TRBV9|16|NA
CASSDPDRDYNSPLHF
TGTGCCAGCAGCGACCCGGACAGAGACTATAATTCACCCCTCCACTTT
>NA|TRBJ2-3|TRBV11-2|18|TRBD2
CASSLTPISGGSTDTQYF
TGTGCCAGCAGCCTCACCCCTATAAGCGGGGGGAGCACAGATACGCAGTATTTT
>NA|TRBJ1-2|TRBV3-1/TRBV3-2|14|TRBD1
CASSIRQGMGGYTF
TGTGCCAGCAGTATCCGACAGGGCATGGGTGGCTACACCTTC
>NA|TRBJ2-3|TRBV3-1/TRBV3-2|12|NA
CASSQEPGTQYF
TGTGCCAGCAGCCAAGAACCGGGAACGCAGTATTTT